The 26 T cell receptor beta chains presented below share a single source sample, sequenced in a study of T cells in Graves' hyperthyroidism and ophthalmopathy (dated by TCRdb to between 2018 and 2021). Receptors were amplified or captured by multiplex PCR. The run used an Illumina HiSeq 2000. Amplification of TCR beta CDR3 regions was carried out from RNA transcripts. A first-round RT-PCR of the TCR CDR3 used the HTBI primer set with the Qiagen OneStep RT-PCR kit. The public reads were reprocessed in TCRdb via fastp at Q25 and MiXCR, keeping in-frame beta chains. Rows are combined by CDR3 protein, so each entry shows the most common genes and DNA. This sample gives about 510,000 distinct CDR3 sequences in total; about 15% of them show up just once. Approximately 15% of the sample comes from the top ten. Sample: blood. The receptors derive from a woman between 35 and 50 years old with Graves' hyperthyroidism.

J is TRBJ2-5 and V is TRBV19, with 9 bases that match TRBD1. The CDR3 runs to 15 residues. J was trimmed by 5 bases and V by 4 bases; bases with no gene match: 8. Germline CDR1 and CDR2: LNHDA and SQIVND (reference sequence). CDR3 amino acids: CASSTGDRAVETQYF. The CDR3 DNA sequence: TGTGCCAGTAGTACCGGGGACAGGGCGGTTGAGACCCAGTACTTC.

In its sample, this clonotype was seen a few times. The V and J genes are TRBV5-1 and TRBJ1-6; 10 bases map to TRBD1. V lost 1 base and J lost 9; bases outside the gene matches: 7. The germline gives CDR1 SGHRS, CDR2 YFSETQ. This CDR3 region has 16 residues. Here the CDR3 reads CASSLKLRTGGSPLHF. The CDR3 DNA is TGCGCCAGCAGCTTGAAGCTTCGGACAGGGGGTTCACCCCTCCACTTT.

This CDR3 reads CASSSEGLAVGSSGANVLTF. DNA of the CDR3: TGTGCCAGCAGCTCTGAGGGGTTGGCAGTGGGTAGTTCTGGGGCCAACGTCCTGACTTTC. The rearrangement uses TRBV7-9 and TRBJ2-6; tentatively, D is TRBD1 or TRBD2 (5 bases each). Trimming took 4 bases from V and 1 from J, leaving 23 bases between them. CDR3 size: 20 residues. The V gene's germline CDR1 is SEHNR and CDR2 FQNEAQ (reference sequence).

This clonotype was seen many times. The V and J genes are TRBV28 and TRBJ2-2; 12 bases map to TRBD2. Germline V lookup: CDR1 MDHEN, CDR2 SYDVKM. V shed 8 bases and J 4 bases; nucleotides not matched to a gene: 5. This CDR3 is built from 15 residues. CDR3 in amino acids: CASSGLAGFTGELFF. CDR3 sequence (DNA): TGTGCCAGCTCCGGACTAGCGGGGTTCACCGGGGAGCTGTTTTTT.

The rearrangement links TRBV20-1 to TRBJ1-5; 9 nucleotides match TRBD1. Trimming at V came to 6 bases and at J to 0 bases, leaving 6 bases not matched to a gene. The CDR3 has 15 amino acids. Germline CDR1 is DFQATT and CDR2 is SNEGSKA (reference sequence). This CDR3 is CSASDRGDSNQPQHF. The CDR3 DNA is TGCAGTGCATCGGACAGGGGCGATAGCAATCAGCCCCAGCATTTT.

This clonotype was found many times. This chain connects TRBV12-5 to TRBJ2-5, with 14 bases that match TRBD2. CDR1 and CDR2 (germline): LGHNT, FRNRAP. The CDR3 totals 16 residues. After removal of 5 bases from V and 4 bases from J, the junction contained 6 bases not matched to a gene. The chain's CDR3 is CASGQGLAGASETQYF. In nucleotides, the CDR3 is TGTGCTAGTGGTCAGGGACTAGCGGGAGCCTCAGAGACCCAGTACTTC.

Only a few counts were recorded for this clonotype. V and J are TRBV15 and TRBJ1-5, with D hard to call. Germline-derived CDR1 and CDR2 are LNHNV and YYDKDF (reference sequence). The V gene lost 5 bases and the J gene lost 6 bases, with 11 bases spanning the gap. This CDR3 has 13 amino acids. The DNA of the CDR3 is TGTGCCACCAGCCTGCGGCCAGGTCAGCCCCAGCATTTT. As protein: CATSLRPGQPQHF. The full variable domain, its missing parts supplied by reference TRBV15 and TRBJ1-5, is DAMVIQNPRYQVTQFGKPVTLSCSQTLNHNVMYWYQQKSSQAPKLLFHYYDKDFNNEADTPDNFQSRRPNTSFCFLDIRSPGLGDTAMYLCATSLRPGQPQHFGDGTRLSIL.

This clonotype was detected only a few times. This chain joins TRBV19 and TRBJ2-1, with 9 bases fitting TRBD2. The germline gives CDR1 LNHDA, CDR2 SQIVND (reference sequence). This CDR3 contains 14 residues. Trimming took 4 bases from V and 8 from J; bases not matched to a gene: 6. As DNA, the CDR3 is TGTGCCAGTAGTACGGCGGGAGGGTCGCATGAGCAGTTCTTC. As protein: CASSTAGGSHEQFF.

This clonotype was detected many times. This sequence joins TRBV12-3 or TRBV12-4 and TRBJ1-1; the D gene is possibly TRBD1 (5 bases). V was pared by 3 bases and J by 4 bases, with 12 bases between. The CDR3 has 14 residues. CDR3 amino acids: CASSFAARGTEAFF. In DNA form, the CDR3 reads TGTGCCAGCAGTTTTGCAGCGAGGGGCACTGAAGCTTTCTTT.

The chain employs TRBV7-3 and TRBJ2-2, with D uncertain. The V end lost 5 bases, the J end lost 1 base, and 8 bases lay between the germline ends. This CDR3 is built from 14 residues. Germline CDR1 is SGHTA and CDR2 is FQGTGA. CDR3 protein: CASSAFMNTGELFF. The CDR3 DNA is TGTGCCAGCAGCGCGTTCATGAACACCGGGGAGCTGTTTTTT.

Many counts were recorded for this clonotype. The genes are TRBV7-3 and TRBJ2-1; 13 bases map to TRBD2. Germline lookup yields CDR1 SGHTA and CDR2 FQGTGA. The CDR3 has 15 residues. V lost 5 bases, J lost 8 bases, and 6 bases stayed unmatched. CDR3 in amino acids: CASSPGLAGVDEQFF. DNA for the CDR3: TGTGCCAGCAGCCCCGGACTAGCGGGAGTCGATGAGCAGTTCTTC.

In this sample, this clonotype turned up many times. This sequence joins TRBV12-3 or TRBV12-4 and TRBJ2-7, with 8 bases that match TRBD1. V shed 3 bases, J shed 0 bases, and the junction held 4 bases outside the gene matches. The CDR3 is made up of 15 amino acids. The CDR3 nucleotides read TGTGCCAGCAGTTTGGGACAGGAAAGCTCCTACGAGCAGTACTTC. Encoded protein: CASSLGQESSYEQYF.

In its sample, this clonotype was seen many times. V and J are TRBV5-1 and TRBJ2-2; D possibly corresponds to TRBD1 (7 bases). Germline V CDR1 and CDR2: SGHRS, YFSETQ. The V end lost 5 bases, the J end lost 0 bases, and 11 bases lay between the germline ends. This CDR3 region has 15 residues. The CDR3: CASRQGGTNTGELFF. In nucleotides, the CDR3 is TGCGCCAGCAGGCAGGGGGGTACGAACACCGGGGAGCTGTTTTTT.

This clonotype was counted at least ten times. The chain has TRBV20-1 and TRBJ2-1; D unresolved. CDR3 length: 11 residues. The V gene lost 4 bases and the J gene lost 7 bases, with 8 bases spanning the gap. Germline CDR1 reads DFQATT; CDR2 reads SNEGSKA (reference sequence). The DNA for the CDR3 is TGCAGTGCTAATTCGCCGAATGAGCAGTTCTTC. This translates into CSANSPNEQFF.

This clonotype appeared many times. The chain's CDR3 is CASSILASSGQETQYF. Here the CDR3 DNA reads TGTGCCAGCAGCATACTAGCGTCATCAGGACAAGAGACCCAGTACTTC. V usage is TRBV7-9 and J usage is TRBJ2-5; 7 nucleotides line up with TRBD2. With 5 bases clipped from V and 2 bases from J, the junction kept 11 bases outside the gene matches. Germline V gene data show CDR1 as SEHNR and CDR2 as FQNEAQ (reference sequence). The CDR3 spans 16 residues.

V gene TRBV6-1 combines with J gene TRBJ2-1, with 7 bases lining up with TRBD2. The J segment lost 2 bases and the V segment lost 6 bases, leaving 7 bases of the junction unmatched. The CDR3 contains 15 residues. Germline CDR1 and CDR2: MNHNS and SASEGT. CDR3 residues: CASRYTSDPYNEQFF. CDR3 sequence (DNA): TGTGCCAGCAGATATACTAGCGACCCCTACAATGAGCAGTTCTTC.

This chain joins TRBV7-8 and TRBJ1-6; the D gene is possibly TRBD1 (6 bases). This CDR3 region has 13 residues. V was cut by 4 bases and J by 9 bases, with 10 bases left in between. Germline assignment: CDR1 SGHVS and CDR2 FQNEAQ. The DNA for the CDR3 is TGTGCCAGCAGCTCACAGGGATCTTCACCCCTCCACTTT. It codes for CASSSQGSSPLHF.

This clonotype appeared many times. The rearrangement links TRBV5-1 to TRBJ2-7; 9 nucleotides align to TRBD1. The CDR3 is made up of 14 amino acids. Germline-derived CDR1 and CDR2 are SGHRS and YFSETQ. Trimming cost V 6 bases and J 3 bases; bases outside gene matches: 7. The CDR3 sequence is CASNPGQGDYEQYF. The CDR3 DNA follows: TGCGCCAGCAACCCGGGACAGGGTGACTACGAGCAGTACTTC.

This clonotype was recorded only once. This chain links TRBV7-6 with TRBJ2-2; the match to TRBD2 covers 8 bases. Germline loops: CDR1 SGHVS, CDR2 FNYEAQ. The J segment lost 4 bases and the V segment lost 2 bases, leaving 6 bases of the junction unmatched. The CDR3 runs to 16 residues. CDR3 nucleotide sequence: TGTGCCAGCAGCTTATCCCTTAGCGGGGCCACCGGGGAGCTGTTTTTT. Translation gives CASSLSLSGATGELFF.

This clonotype was counted ten times or more. The V gene is TRBV27, the J gene TRBJ2-7; D possibly uses TRBD1 or TRBD2 (5 bases each). Trimming pared 6 bases from V and 9 bases from J, leaving 18 bases between. The CDR3 runs 13 residues. Germline V gene lookup returns CDR1 MNHEY and CDR2 SMNVEV (reference sequence). The CDR3 DNA is TGTGCCAGCAGGGAGGACACGGGAAGCGGGCAGTACTTC. It specifies CASREDTGSGQYF.

The rearrangement links TRBV6-1 to TRBJ1-5; TRBD1 matches at 7 bases. The CDR3 extends over 15 amino acids. The J segment lost 0 bases and the V segment lost 7 bases, leaving 6 bases of the junction unmatched. Germline V gene sequence: CDR1 MNHNS, CDR2 SASEGT. The CDR3 DNA reads TGTGCCAGCAATTGGGACAGTAATAGCAATCAGCCCCAGCATTTT. It is translated as CASNWDSNSNQPQHF.

There are a few counts of this clonotype. This chain uses TRBV2 with TRBJ2-7; no clear D. Germline CDR1 SNHLY, CDR2 FYNNEI. V was trimmed by 7 bases and J by 2 bases, leaving 15 bases between them. The CDR3 contains 14 residues. The CDR3, as DNA: TGTGCCAGCAACCCCCTGCAGGCTACCTACGAGCAGTACTTC. Amino acids: CASNPLQATYEQYF.

This clonotype was observed a few times. The chain carries TRBV10-2 and TRBJ2-6; D not certain. Germline lookup yields CDR1 WSHSY and CDR2 SAAADI. The V end lost 6 bases, the J end lost 0 bases, and 9 bases lay between the germline ends. CDR3 size: 15 residues. CDR3 region: CASSSMISGANVLTF. For the CDR3, the DNA is TGCGCCAGCAGCTCGATGATCTCTGGGGCCAACGTCCTGACTTTC.

V usage is TRBV29-1 and J usage is TRBJ2-2; the D is unclear. In germline, CDR1 is SQVTM, CDR2 ANQGSEA. V shed 6 bases and J shed 0 bases, with 8 bases lying between them. There are 13 residues in the CDR3. The CDR3 loop is CSVEKTNTGELFF. CDR3 nucleotides: TGCAGCGTGGAGAAAACGAACACCGGGGAGCTGTTTTTT.

This chain joins TRBV6-1 and TRBJ1-1; D remains unclear. Deletions cut 6 bases from V and 0 bases from J, with 14 bases between. The CDR3 consists of 15 residues. Per germline, CDR1 MNHNS and CDR2 SASEGT. The CDR3 protein is CASSPVPAMNTEAFF. DNA of the CDR3: TGTGCCAGCAGCCCTGTCCCGGCGATGAACACTGAAGCTTTCTTT.

The rearrangement joins TRBV27 to TRBJ1-4, with no clear D. V was shortened by 1 base and J by 4 bases, with 4 bases between the two germline ends. Germline V gives CDR1 MNHEY, CDR2 SMNVEV (reference sequence). The CDR3 length is 13 residues. The CDR3 coding sequence is TGTGCCAGCAGTTTATACAATAATGAAAAACTGTTTTTT. Translated, it gives CASSLYNNEKLFF.